The clone carrying this T cell receptor beta chain was found many times. The authors built bulk TCR libraries by previously described methods with listed TCR primers. TCRdb reprocessed the PCR reads with MiXCR, giving one entry per CDR3 protein. The sample records about 63,000 distinct CDR3 sequences, around 19% being singletons. The CDR3 has 14 amino acids. Losses at the gene ends were 6 bases for V and 2 bases for J; bases not matched to a gene: 7. CDR1 and CDR2 (germline): SQVTM, ANQGSEA. The data originate from a study of molecular identifiers for immune sequencing clone quantification. The V and J genes are TRBV29-1 and TRBJ1-2; 9 bases are a match to TRBD1. Material: naive CD8+ T cells from blood, with Jurkat cell RNA spiked in. Sample subset: FACS-sorted CD8+CD4-CCR7+CD45RA+ naive T cells. The sequence came from a human donor in good health. Some libraries in this study had Jurkat cell RNA spiked in. The CDR3 nucleotides read TGCAGCGTACAGGGGGCCGGACAGAACTATGGCTACACCTTC. Translated, it gives CSVQGAGQNYGYTF.